These 15 T cell receptor beta chains originate from one sample sequenced in a study of circulating CD8 cells and anti-PD-1 response in melanoma. Sorting of live CD3+CD8+TCRalphabeta+ cells by PD-1 and/or TIGIT gave four subsets. TCR libraries were prepared from roughly 14 ng of total RNA with the QIAseq Immune Repertoire TCR panel. Using its own MiXCR run on the reads, TCRdb lists one record per CDR3 protein. The table lists over a thousand distinct CDR3 sequences, over 9.5% of them singletons. This specimen was CD8+ T cells from PBMCs, taken at baseline or after one month of anti-PD-1 therapy (not recorded which). The receptors shown here come from a human donor with melanoma.

The V and J genes are TRBV7-3 and TRBJ2-3; D is unclear. The CDR3 covers 16 residues. V lost 2 bases and J 4 bases, leaving 16 bases between the germline ends. From germline, CDR1 is SGHTA and CDR2 FQGTGA. CDR3: CASSLGLGLGADTQYF. In DNA form, the CDR3 reads TGTGCCAGCAGCTTAGGGCTCGGGCTGGGTGCAGATACGCAGTATTTT. Full variable domain (outside the CDR3, taken from reference TRBV7-3 and TRBJ2-3): GAGVSQTPSNKVTEKGKYVELRCDPISGHTALYWYRQSLGQGPEFLIYFQGTGAADDSGLPNDRFFAVRPEGSVSTLKIQRTERGDSAVYLCASSLGLGLGADTQYFGPGTRLTVL.

In its sample, this clonotype is medium-sized. V gene TRBV2 combines with J gene TRBJ1-5; 7 nucleotides align to TRBD1. The ends lost 6 bases at V and 0 bases at J; junction bases unmatched: 11. From germline, CDR1 is SNHLY and CDR2 FYNNEI. This CDR3 has 17 amino acids. For the CDR3, the DNA is TGTGCCAGCAGAACGGACAGGTCCACCCCTAGCAATCAGCCCCAGCATTTT. This sequence encodes CASRTDRSTPSNQPQHF.

By proportion, this clonotype is medium-sized. The junction departs from the called germline gene at one end, perhaps through a read error. The CDR3 region is CASSDQVGAVSELYQQYF. The CDR3 DNA follows: TGTGCCAGTAGTGACCAGGTCGGGGCAGTCTCCGAGCTCTACCAGCAGTACTTC. The chain uses TRBV19 and TRBJ2-7; D could derive from TRBD1 or TRBD2 (5 bases each). Germline CDR1 is LNHDA and CDR2 is SQIVND (reference sequence). The CDR3 totals 18 residues.

A note on this clonotype: It may be a read error: a sequence one base away is much more abundant. This chain connects TRBV5-4 to TRBJ2-7; D might be TRBD1 (7 bases). Germline assignment: CDR1 SGHNT and CDR2 YYREEE (reference sequence). This CDR3 spans 13 amino acids. CDR3 nucleotide sequence: TGTACCAGCAGCCGGAGGGGGCGGTACGAGCAGTACTTC. Translation: CTSSRRGRYEQYF.

This clonotype was seen more than once but under ten times. This sequence joins TRBV12-3 or TRBV12-4 and TRBJ2-1, with 8 bases fitting TRBD2. The V segment lost 6 bases and the J segment 6 bases; nucleotides outside the gene matches: 7. The CDR3 consists of 14 residues. DNA for the CDR3: TGTGCCAGCAGCCTTAGCGGGACCGTCAATGAGCAGTTCTTC. Its translation is CASSLSGTVNEQFF.

The chain employs TRBV12-5 and TRBJ1-5; TRBD1 aligns across 7 bases. This CDR3 has 13 residues. With V trimmed by 6 bases and J by 3 bases, 2 bases remained unmatched. The V gene's germline CDR1 is LGHNT and CDR2 FRNRAP. The CDR3 here is CASGTGNNQPQHF. In DNA, the CDR3 is TGTGCTAGTGGGACAGGGAACAATCAGCCCCAGCATTTT. The full variable domain, rest sourced from reference TRBV12-5 and TRBJ1-5, is DARVTQTPRHKVTEMGQEVTMRCQPILGHNTVFWYRQTMMQGLELLAYFRNRAPLDDSGMPKDRFSAEMPDATLATLKIQPSEPRDSAVYFCASGTGNNQPQHFGDGTRLSIL.

Turning to this clonotype: This may be a read error, as it is one base from a much larger clone. V is TRBV5-5 and J is TRBJ2-7, with D uncertain. Germline V gene data show CDR1 as SGHKS and CDR2 as YYEKEE (reference sequence). The CDR3 sequence is 15 residues long. CDR3 in amino acids: CASSPNTNPVFEQHF. Written as DNA, the CDR3 is TGTGCCAGCAGCCCGAACACGAACCCCGTTTTCGAGCAGCACTTC.

This clonotype is labeled medium-sized. This sequence joins TRBV19 and TRBJ1-1; 10 nucleotides agree with TRBD1. V shed 3 bases and J 6 bases; nucleotides not matched to a gene: 7. The CDR3 consists of 15 residues. The V gene's germline CDR1 is LNHDA and CDR2 SQIVND (reference sequence). CDR3 amino acids: CASSIGGTGVAEAFF. The CDR3 DNA follows: TGTGCCAGTAGTATCGGGGGGACAGGGGTGGCTGAAGCTTTCTTT.

This clonotype ranks as medium-sized (0.01 to 0.1%). The CDR3 DNA reads as TGCGCCAGCAGCTATGACACTTATATCTACGAGCAGTACTTC. Protein sequence: CASSYDTYIYEQYF. The gene calls are TRBV5-1 and TRBJ2-7; D gene ambiguous. Trimming removed 3 bases from V and 3 bases from J, with 13 bases in between. CDR1 is SGHRS, CDR2 YFSETQ, per germline. The CDR3 is 14 amino acids.

Concerning this clonotype: A read error is likely, as this CDR3 ends without the conserved phenylalanine or tryptophan. The V and J genes are TRBV7-2 and TRBJ1-5; the match to TRBD1 covers 11 bases. CDR1 is SGHTA and CDR2 is FQGNSA in the germline V gene. V shed 3 bases, J shed 4 bases, and the junction held 2 bases outside the gene matches. The CDR3 sequence is 15 residues long. The CDR3, as DNA: TGTGCCAGCAGCTTTGGGACAGGGGGGAATCAGCCCCAGCATCTT. It yields the protein CASSFGTGGNQPQHL.

This clonotype is medium-sized in the sample. The chain carries TRBV12-3 or TRBV12-4 and TRBJ2-5; D perhaps matches TRBD1 (5 bases). Trimming took 3 bases from V and 3 from J, leaving 11 bases between them. The CDR3 length is 14 residues. CDR3 in amino acids: CASSFSGLEETQYF. In DNA, the CDR3 is TGTGCCAGCAGTTTCTCAGGGCTCGAAGAGACCCAGTACTTC.

This clonotype is categorized as medium-sized. The CDR3 is CASSAVVRSASGYTDTQYF. The CDR3 DNA follows: TGTGCCAGCAGTGCAGTAGTTAGGTCGGCTAGCGGGTACACAGATACGCAGTATTTT. The chain links TRBV2 to TRBJ2-3; 8 nucleotides match TRBD2. V was pared by 4 bases and J by 2 bases, with 17 bases of the junction left unmatched. This CDR3 is built from 19 residues. Germline CDR1 and CDR2: SNHLY and FYNNEI. Full variable domain (rest looked up from reference TRBV2 and TRBJ2-3): EPEVTQTPSHQVTQMGQEVILRCVPISNHLYFYWYRQILGQKVEFLVSFYNNEISEKSEIFDDQFSVERPDGSNFTLKIRSTKLEDSAMYFCASSAVVRSASGYTDTQYFGPGTRLTVL.

This clonotype is deemed large. The chain carries TRBV19 and TRBJ1-1; possible D gene TRBD1, 6 bases. V gave up 6 bases and J gave up 6 bases, with 20 bases separating them. The CDR3 is 15 amino acids. Germline V lookup: CDR1 LNHDA, CDR2 SQIVND (reference sequence). CDR3 protein: CASSAVGGILSEAFF. The CDR3, as DNA: TGTGCCAGTAGCGCGGTTGGGGGCATATTATCTGAAGCTTTCTTT. Full variable domain (rest looked up from reference TRBV19 and TRBJ1-1): DGGITQSPKYLFRKEGQNVTLSCEQNLNHDAMYWYRQDPGQGLRLIYYSQIVNDFQKGDIAEGYSVSREKKESFPLTVTSAQKNPTAFYLCASSAVGGILSEAFFGQGTRLTVV.

By frequency in the sample, this clonotype is medium-sized. V usage is TRBV18 and J usage is TRBJ2-5; D is ambiguous. Trimming took 3 bases from V and 2 from J, leaving 7 bases between them. CDR3 length equals 13 residues. The V gene's germline CDR1 is KGHSH and CDR2 LQKENI. The CDR3 region has the DNA TGTGCCAGCTCACCGAACCTACAAGAGACCCAGTACTTC. Its translation: CASSPNLQETQYF.

This clonotype ranks as medium-sized. The rearrangement links TRBV5-4 to TRBJ2-1; 7 positions agree with TRBD1. The CDR3 spans 19 residues. Trimming took 4 bases from V and 7 from J; bases not matched to a gene: 23. Germline lookup yields CDR1 SGHNT and CDR2 YYREEE (reference sequence). CDR3 nucleotides: TGTGCCAGCAGCCCCGAGCCCCGTAGGACAGGCTATACCTTGAATGAGCAGTTCTTC. Translation gives CASSPEPRRTGYTLNEQFF.